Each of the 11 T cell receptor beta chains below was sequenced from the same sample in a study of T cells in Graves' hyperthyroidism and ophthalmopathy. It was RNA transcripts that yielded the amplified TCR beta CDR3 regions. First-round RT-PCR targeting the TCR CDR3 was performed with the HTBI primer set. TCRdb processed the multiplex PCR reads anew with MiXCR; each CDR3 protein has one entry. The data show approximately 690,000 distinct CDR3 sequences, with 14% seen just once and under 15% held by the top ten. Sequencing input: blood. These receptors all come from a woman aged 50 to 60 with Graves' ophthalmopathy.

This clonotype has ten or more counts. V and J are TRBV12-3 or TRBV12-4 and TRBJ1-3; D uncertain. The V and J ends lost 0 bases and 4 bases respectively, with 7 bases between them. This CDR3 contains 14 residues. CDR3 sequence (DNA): TGTGCCAGCAGTTTAGCGGACGAAGGAAACACCATATATTTT. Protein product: CASSLADEGNTIYF.

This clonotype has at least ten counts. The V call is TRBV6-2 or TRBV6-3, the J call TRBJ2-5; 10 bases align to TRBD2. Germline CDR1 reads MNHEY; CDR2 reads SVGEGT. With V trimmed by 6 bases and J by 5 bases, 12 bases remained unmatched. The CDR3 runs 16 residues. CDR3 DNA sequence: TGTGCCAGCAGCCACGCAGGGCTAGCGGGAGTGGAGACCCAGTACTTC. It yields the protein CASSHAGLAGVETQYF.

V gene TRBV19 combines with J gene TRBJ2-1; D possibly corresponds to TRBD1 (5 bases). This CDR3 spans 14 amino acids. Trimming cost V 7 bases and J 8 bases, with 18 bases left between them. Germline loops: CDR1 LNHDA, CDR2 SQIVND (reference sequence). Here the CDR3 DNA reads TGTGCCAGTATGGGGCTAGAAGTCAGCGATGAGCAGTTCTTC. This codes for CASMGLEVSDEQFF.

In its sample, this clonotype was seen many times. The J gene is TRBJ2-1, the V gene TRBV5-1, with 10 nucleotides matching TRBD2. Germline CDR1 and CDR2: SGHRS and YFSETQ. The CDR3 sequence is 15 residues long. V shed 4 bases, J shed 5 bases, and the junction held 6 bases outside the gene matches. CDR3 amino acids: CASSLLAGVNNEQFF. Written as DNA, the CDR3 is TGCGCCAGCAGCCTCCTAGCGGGAGTTAACAATGAGCAGTTCTTC.

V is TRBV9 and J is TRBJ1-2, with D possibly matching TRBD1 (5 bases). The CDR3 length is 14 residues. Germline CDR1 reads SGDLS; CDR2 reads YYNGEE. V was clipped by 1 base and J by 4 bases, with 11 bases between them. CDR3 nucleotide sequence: TGTGCCAGCAGCGTATCGGCAGGGAGCTATGGCTACACCTTC. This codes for CASSVSAGSYGYTF.

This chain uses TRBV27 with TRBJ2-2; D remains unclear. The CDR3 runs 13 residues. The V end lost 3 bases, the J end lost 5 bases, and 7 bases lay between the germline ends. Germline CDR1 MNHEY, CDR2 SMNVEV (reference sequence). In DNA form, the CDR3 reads TGTGCCAGCAGTTTCGGTAAAACCGGGGAGCTGTTTTTT. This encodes CASSFGKTGELFF.

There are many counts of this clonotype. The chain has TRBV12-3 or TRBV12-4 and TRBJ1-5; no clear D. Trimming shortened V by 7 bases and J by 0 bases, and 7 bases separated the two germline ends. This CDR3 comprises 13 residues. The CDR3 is CASTGFSNQPQHF. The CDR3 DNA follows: TGTGCCAGCACTGGGTTTAGCAATCAGCCCCAGCATTTT.

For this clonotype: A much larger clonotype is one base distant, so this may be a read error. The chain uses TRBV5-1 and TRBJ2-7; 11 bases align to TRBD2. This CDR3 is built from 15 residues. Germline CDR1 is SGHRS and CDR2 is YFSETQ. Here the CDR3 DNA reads TGCGTCAGCAGCTTGGGACTAGCGGACTACTACGAGCAGTACTTC. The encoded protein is CVSSLGLADYYEQYF.

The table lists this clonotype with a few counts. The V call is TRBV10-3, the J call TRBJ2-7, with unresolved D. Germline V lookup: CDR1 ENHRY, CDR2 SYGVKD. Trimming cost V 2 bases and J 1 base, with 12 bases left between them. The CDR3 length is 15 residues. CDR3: CAISENRVGSYEQYF. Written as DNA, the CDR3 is TGTGCCATCAGTGAGAACCGGGTTGGGTCCTACGAGCAGTACTTC.

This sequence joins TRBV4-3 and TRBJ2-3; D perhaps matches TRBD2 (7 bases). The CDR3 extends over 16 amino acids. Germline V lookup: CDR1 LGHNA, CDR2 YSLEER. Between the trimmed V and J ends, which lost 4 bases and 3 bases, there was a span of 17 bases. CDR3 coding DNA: TGCGCCAGCAGCCGGGGGGCGGGAGTCGCGACAGATACGCAGTATTTT. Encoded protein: CASSRGAGVATDTQYF.

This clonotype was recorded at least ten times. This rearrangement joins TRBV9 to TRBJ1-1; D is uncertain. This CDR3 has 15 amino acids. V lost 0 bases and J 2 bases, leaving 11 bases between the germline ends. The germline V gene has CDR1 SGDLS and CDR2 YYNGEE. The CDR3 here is CASSVGSGRNTEAFF. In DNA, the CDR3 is TGTGCCAGCAGCGTAGGGTCAGGCCGAAACACTGAAGCTTTCTTT. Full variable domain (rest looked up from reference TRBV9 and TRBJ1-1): DSGVTQTPKHLITATGQRVTLRCSPRSGDLSVYWYQQSLDQGLQFLIQYYNGEERAKGNILERFSAQQFPDLHSELNLSSLELGDSALYFCASSVGSGRNTEAFFGQGTRLTVV.